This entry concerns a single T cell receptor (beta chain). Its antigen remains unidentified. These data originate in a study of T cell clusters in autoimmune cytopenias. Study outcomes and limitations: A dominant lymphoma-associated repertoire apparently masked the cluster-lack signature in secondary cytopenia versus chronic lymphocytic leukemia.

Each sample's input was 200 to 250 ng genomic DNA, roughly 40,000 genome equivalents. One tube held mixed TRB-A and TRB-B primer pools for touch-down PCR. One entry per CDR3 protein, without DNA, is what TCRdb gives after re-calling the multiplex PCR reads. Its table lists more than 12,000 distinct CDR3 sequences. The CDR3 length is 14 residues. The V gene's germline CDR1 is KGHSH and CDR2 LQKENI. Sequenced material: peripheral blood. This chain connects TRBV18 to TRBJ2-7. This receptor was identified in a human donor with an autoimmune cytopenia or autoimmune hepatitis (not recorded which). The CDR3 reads CASSPTGSSYEQYF.